This TCR beta chain was recorded in a study of shared clonotypes between healthy human individuals. Study results and limitations: Non-shared clonotypes had lower generation probabilities than those shared by all four donors. Only blood underwent sampling, and tissue repertoires likely differ.

A single count supports this clone. Its cognate antigen is unknown. The V gene lost 4 bases and the J gene lost 6 bases, with 4 bases spanning the gap. In germline, CDR1 is SGHNT, CDR2 YENEEA. The CDR3 is 11 amino acids. Execution of the assay was at deep level. Assay used: immunoSEQ multiplex PCR; TCRdb lists only in-frame clones, some missing. There are hundreds of thousands of clones in the sample; less than 80% occur only once, and 1.5% to 2% lies in the top ten. This chain uses TRBV11-3 with TRBJ2-1; D remains unclear. The TCR sequence derives from a woman in her twenties or thirties in good health. The sequenced material came from memory CD4+ T cells sorted from blood. Stated subset: CD45RA-negative fraction. CDR3: CASSSSNEQFF. The CDR3 DNA sequence: TGTGCCAGCAGCTCCAGCAATGAGCAGTTCTTC.